This is a list of T cell receptor beta chains from one sample in a study of T cell responses to AZD1222 COVID-19 vaccine. Data came from immunoSEQ multiplex PCR; TCRdb stores just in-frame clones and leaves some out. Across about 140,000 clones, the top ten clones capture around 2.2% of the sample. The sample consisted of peripheral blood. Source of these receptors: an adult in good health. Both conserved end residues are trimmed from each CDR3. A D gene is named only where the DNA matches it firmly.

d_gene | v_gene | len | CDR3aa
NA | TRBV6-1 | 17 | ASSERPYRDSVTNEKLF
TRBD1 | TRBV30 | 12 | AWVSRGRFYGYT
TRBD1 | TRBV3-1/TRBV3-2 | 15 | ASSQDTGAPSNQPQH
NA | TRBV10-2 | 14 | ASRGVVPIYNSPLH
NA | TRBV7-6 | 14 | ASSLGGSGQDYEQY
NA | TRBV6-5 | 12 | ASIPRYMNTEAF
TRBD1 | TRBV19 | 10 | ASRDRDQPQH
NA | TRBV7-3 | 15 | ASSLNPAGNSGNTIY
TRBD2 | TRBV18 | 15 | ASSPGTSGGTTDTQY
TRBD2 | TRBV6-4 | 10 | ASSQMGGKQY
NA | TRBV9 | 13 | ASSVEWTGNTEAF
TRBD1 | TRBV7-2 | 10 | ASSPGGTEAF
NA | TRBV29-1 | 11 | SVEDGLRNIQY
NA | TRBV30 | 13 | AWSVQGSYNSPLH
NA | TRBV7-6 | 14 | ASSLALQGSTDTQY
TRBD1 | TRBV9 | 16 | ASSAPSNKGQNPYEQY
NA | TRBV5-5 | 14 | ASSHTTGSYNSPLH
NA | TRBV20-1 | 11 | SASRDPNQPQH
NA | TRBV9 | 10 | ASSPAVYGYT
NA | TRBV4-2 | 11 | ASSPSQNTEAF
NA | TRBV29-1 | 9 | SVDGSDEQF
NA | TRBV5-6 | 13 | ASSLRQPYNSPLH
NA | TRBV14 | 11 | ASSQGGPYEQY
TRBD1 | TRBV10-3 | 11 | AISLDRVRGYT
NA | TRBV12-3/TRBV12-4 | 10 | ASSPNYNEQF
TRBD1 | TRBV7-2 | 13 | ASSPAGQVNTEAF
TRBD1 | TRBV4-1 | 14 | ASSQEGTGRNQPQH
NA | TRBV11-3 | 11 | ASSTLSTDTQY
NA | TRBV7-9 | 13 | ASSRTGIPGETQY
NA | TRBV29-1 | 13 | SVVEWGVTDTEAF
TRBD2 | TRBV2 | 13 | ASSELAGAYNEQF
NA | TRBV12-3/TRBV12-4 | 11 | ASSPYRDNGYT